This T cell receptor beta chain originates from a study of blood T cell repertoires in COVID-19. Whole-study context: COVID-19 samples from acute and convalescent phases originated in the United States, Italy and Spain. Sources were T cells, B-cell-depleted T cells, or PBMCs; the material itself was cDNA or gDNA.

With 3 bases removed from V and 0 bases from J, the gap between germline ends came to 14 bases. The CDR3 consists of 16 residues. Germline V CDR1 and CDR2: SGDLS, YYNGEE. As processed by the authors: Estimation of nucleated cell counts relied on the amplification of reference gene primers. The repertoire was sequenced with immunoSEQ multiplex PCR; TCRdb's copy has only in-frame clones and lacks some. Clonal size and the V and J genes are those of that table, whereas D and trimming came from the DNA. The sample shows 30,000 to 40,000 clones, 88% of them seen only once. The J gene is TRBJ2-3, the V gene TRBV9; a weak D match, TRBD2 (6 bases). Sequencing input: peripheral blood. The receptor comes from a man between 65 and 79 years old with active COVID-19. The CDR3 nucleotides read TGTGCCAGCAGCGCACCCGGGACTTCTAGCACAGATACGCAGTATTTT. This sequence encodes CASSAPGTSSTDTQYF.